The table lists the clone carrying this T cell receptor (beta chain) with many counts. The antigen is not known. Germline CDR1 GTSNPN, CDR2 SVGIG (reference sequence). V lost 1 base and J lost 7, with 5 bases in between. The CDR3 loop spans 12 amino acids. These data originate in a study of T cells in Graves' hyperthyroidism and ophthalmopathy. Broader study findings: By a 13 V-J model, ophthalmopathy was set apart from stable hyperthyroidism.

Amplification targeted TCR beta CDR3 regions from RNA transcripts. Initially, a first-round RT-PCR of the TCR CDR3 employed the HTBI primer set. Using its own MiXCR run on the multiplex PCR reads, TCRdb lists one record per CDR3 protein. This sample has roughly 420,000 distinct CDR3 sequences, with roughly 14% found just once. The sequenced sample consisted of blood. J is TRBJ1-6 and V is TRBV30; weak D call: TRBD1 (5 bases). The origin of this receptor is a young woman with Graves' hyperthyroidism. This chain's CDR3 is CAWSGGNSPLHF. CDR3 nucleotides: TGTGCCTGGAGTGGGGGGAATTCACCCCTCCACTTT. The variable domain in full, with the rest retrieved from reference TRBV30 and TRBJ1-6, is SQTIHQWPATLVQPVGSPLSLECTVEGTSNPNLYWYRQAAGRGLQLLFYSVGIGQISSEVPQNLSASRPQDRQFILSSKKLLLSDSGFYLCAWSGGNSPLHFGNGTRLTVT.